These 26 T cell receptor beta chains originate from one sample sequenced in a study of technical replicates of blood from a handful of donors. Profiled with immunoSEQ multiplex PCR; TCRdb holds only in-frame clones, not every one. The sample has fewer than 85,000 clones, around 94% seen once. The material sequenced was T cells isolated from PBMCs. The receptors stem from a human donor in good health.

The chain couples TRBV27 to TRBJ2-7; 9 bases match TRBD1. Germline V gives CDR1 MNHEY, CDR2 SMNVEV (reference sequence). V lost 6 bases and J lost 3; bases outside the gene matches: 9. The CDR3 is 15 residues long. The CDR3 DNA reads TGTGCCAGCAGCATAACCGGGACAGGGAGCTACGAGCAGTACTTC. Translation gives CASSITGTGSYEQYF.

V gene TRBV6-1 combines with J gene TRBJ2-3; 7 bases align to TRBD1. J lost 6 bases, V lost 8 bases, and 11 bases had no gene match. The length of the CDR3 is 14 residues. Germline-derived CDR1 and CDR2 are MNHNS and SASEGT. The CDR3, as DNA: TGTGCCAGCGTATCAGGACAGGACCAGGATACGCAGTATTTT. Translating it yields CASVSGQDQDTQYF.

The CDR3 loop is CASSLRDSNEKLFF. The CDR3 DNA reads TGTGCCAGCAGCTTACGGGACAGCAATGAAAAACTGTTTTTT. This chain uses TRBV7-8 with TRBJ1-4, with 7 positions matching TRBD1. From germline, CDR1 is SGHVS and CDR2 FQNEAQ. The CDR3 is 14 amino acids. The junction had 2 bases not matched to a gene; V was cut back by 2 bases and J by 5 bases.

The chain combines TRBV6-5 with TRBJ1-1; tentatively, D is TRBD1 (5 bases). V was shortened by 2 bases and J by 3 bases, with 7 bases between the two germline ends. Per germline, CDR1 MNHEY and CDR2 SVGAGI. This CDR3 has 13 residues. This chain's CDR3 is CASSYRGYTEAFF. For the CDR3, the DNA is TGTGCCAGCAGTTACCGGGGGTACACTGAAGCTTTCTTT.

This chain joins TRBV19 and TRBJ2-3; the D gene is possibly TRBD1 (5 bases). In germline, CDR1 is LNHDA, CDR2 SQIVND (reference sequence). V was clipped by 2 bases and J by 4 bases, with 7 bases between them. This CDR3 region has 13 residues. The DNA of the CDR3 is TGTGCCAGTAGTATACAAGGGGCAGATACGCAGTATTTT. Its translation: CASSIQGADTQYF.

This chain joins TRBV4-1 and TRBJ1-4; 9 bases line up with TRBD1. The CDR3 runs to 16 residues. Germline V gene lookup returns CDR1 MGHRA and CDR2 YSYEKL. V dropped 0 bases and J dropped 9; count of bases not matched to a gene: 8. The CDR3 loop is CASSQDGTGKTQKLFF. The DNA for the CDR3 is TGCGCCAGCAGCCAAGATGGGACAGGGAAAACCCAAAAACTGTTTTTT.

CDR3 protein: CASSQGQGYGYTF. The CDR3 DNA reads as TGCGCCAGCAGCCAAGGACAGGGATATGGCTACACCTTC. This chain joins TRBV4-1 and TRBJ1-2; 7 nucleotides match TRBD1. V trimming: 1 base; J trimming: 5 bases; junction bases outside the gene matches: 1. This CDR3 contains 13 residues. CDR1 MGHRA and CDR2 YSYEKL come from the germline V gene.

J is TRBJ1-1 and V is TRBV23-1, with D tentatively TRBD1 (6 bases). TRBV23-1 has ORF status, its function being uncertain. The CDR3 has 15 residues. V gave up 4 bases and J gave up 1 base, with 13 bases separating them. The CDR3 reads CASSLEGVENTEAFF. CDR3 coding DNA: TGCGCCAGCAGTCTCGAGGGGGTTGAGAACACTGAAGCTTTCTTT.

This clone appeared once. The chain combines TRBV6-5 with TRBJ2-7; TRBD1 agrees at 8 bases. The CDR3 runs to 13 residues. Germline CDR1 reads MNHEY; CDR2 reads SVGAGI. J was trimmed by 7 bases and V by 2 bases; bases with no gene match: 4. The CDR3, as DNA: TGTGCCAGCAGTTACAGGACAGGGTCTGAGCAGTACTTC. Translated, it gives CASSYRTGSEQYF.

V gene TRBV19 combines with J gene TRBJ1-2; a possible D gene is TRBD1 (5 bases). Germline V gene data show CDR1 as LNHDA and CDR2 as SQIVND (reference sequence). V lost 7 bases and J 5 bases, leaving 20 bases between the germline ends. The CDR3 runs to 15 residues. The CDR3 nucleotides are TGTGCCAGTACCGTGAATACGGGACTGATTTATGGCTACACCTTC. Its protein product is CASTVNTGLIYGYTF.

The rearrangement links TRBV28 to TRBJ2-1; 9 nucleotides agree with TRBD2. This CDR3 contains 17 residues. V shed 3 bases, J shed 0 bases, and the junction held 6 bases outside the gene matches. The germline CDR1 and CDR2 sequences are MDHEN and SYDVKM. The CDR3 DNA sequence: TGTGCCAGCAGTTTGGTTAGCGGGAGCAGCTCCTACAATGAGCAGTTCTTC. Translating gives CASSLVSGSSSYNEQFF.

The chain is built from TRBV19 and TRBJ1-5, with 8 bases matching TRBD1. The CDR3 contains 13 residues. Germline CDR1 reads LNHDA; CDR2 reads SQIVND (reference sequence). The J segment lost 5 bases and the V segment lost 7 bases, leaving 4 bases of the junction unmatched. CDR3 sequence reads: CASKDRDHQPQHF. CDR3 in DNA: TGTGCCAGTAAGGACAGGGATCATCAGCCCCAGCATTTT. Drawing the rest from reference TRBV19 and TRBJ1-5, the complete variable domain is DGGITQSPKYLFRKEGQNVTLSCEQNLNHDAMYWYRQDPGQGLRLIYYSQIVNDFQKGDIAEGYSVSREKKESFPLTVTSAQKNPTAFYLCASKDRDHQPQHFGDGTRLSIL.

This clone was detected only once. The V and J genes are TRBV6-5 and TRBJ2-1; 8 bases match TRBD2. Germline V gene data show CDR1 as MNHEY and CDR2 as SVGAGI. With V trimmed by 6 bases and J by 3 bases, 4 bases remained unmatched. CDR3 size: 14 residues. CDR3 residues: CASRAGEGYNEQFF. The CDR3, as DNA: TGTGCCAGCAGAGCGGGAGAGGGCTACAATGAGCAGTTCTTC.

The CDR3 DNA sequence: TGCGCCAGCAGTTTGGGACTAGCGGGAGGACTCGCAGATACGCAGTATTTT. This translates into CASSLGLAGGLADTQYF. This chain links TRBV10-1 with TRBJ2-3; TRBD2 matches at 15 bases. In germline, CDR1 is WNHNN, CDR2 SYGVQD (reference sequence). The CDR3 extends over 17 amino acids. Trimming at V came to 5 bases and at J to 4 bases, leaving 7 bases not matched to a gene.

The CDR3 is CASSYSRQAELFF. As DNA, the CDR3 is TGTGCCAGCAGTTACTCTAGGCAGGCCGAACTGTTTTTT. The chain links TRBV6-5 to TRBJ1-4; D gene ambiguous. This CDR3 is built from 13 residues. The germline V and J ends were trimmed by 0 bases and 12 bases, with 11 bases remaining between them. CDR1 is MNHEY, CDR2 SVGAGI, per germline.

J is TRBJ2-4 and V is TRBV25-1; D may be TRBD2 (5 bases). The CDR3 extends over 16 amino acids. V lost 4 bases to trimming and J lost 5 bases, with 18 bases between them. The germline V gene encodes CDR1 MGHDK and CDR2 SYGVNS. This CDR3 is CASSGTGIVAQNIQYF. The CDR3 DNA reads TGTGCCAGCAGTGGAACCGGGATTGTGGCACAAAACATTCAGTACTTC. Full variable domain (rest looked up from reference TRBV25-1 and TRBJ2-4): EADIYQTPRYLVIGTGKKITLECSQTMGHDKMYWYQQDPGMELHLIHYSYGVNSTEKGDLSSESTVSRIRTEHFPLTLESARPSHTSQYLCASSGTGIVAQNIQYFGAGTRLSVL.

V and J are TRBV12-5 and TRBJ2-5; 7 nucleotides agree with TRBD2. Germline CDR1 LGHNT, CDR2 FRNRAP. This CDR3 is 15 amino acids long. Trimming removed 5 bases from V and 3 bases from J; junction bases left unmatched: 9. Here the CDR3 reads CASGPQLGGEETQYF. CDR3 nucleotides: TGTGCTAGTGGTCCCCAGCTGGGGGGGGAAGAGACCCAGTACTTC.

The chain is built from TRBV30 and TRBJ2-1; a possible D gene is TRBD2 (5 bases). Trimming stripped 5 bases from V and 0 bases from J, with 5 bases between. The CDR3 is made up of 12 amino acids. CDR1 GTSNPN and CDR2 SVGIG come from the germline V gene (reference sequence). CDR3 nucleotides: TGTGCCTGGGGGAGCTCCTACAATGAGCAGTTCTTC. Encoded protein: CAWGSSYNEQFF.

J is TRBJ1-5 and V is TRBV28; 7 bases map to TRBD1. CDR1 and CDR2 from the germline V gene are MDHEN and SYDVKM. This CDR3 is 13 amino acids long. The junction had 5 bases not matched to a gene; V was cut back by 6 bases and J by 6 bases. This chain's CDR3 is CASRIQGTQPQHF. The CDR3 DNA sequence: TGTGCCAGCAGAATACAGGGGACTCAGCCCCAGCATTTT.

The rearrangement joins TRBV27 to TRBJ1-2; TRBD1 aligns across 10 bases. CDR1 and CDR2 (germline): MNHEY, SMNVEV (reference sequence). CDR3 length: 14 residues. V gave up 0 bases and J gave up 7 bases; unmatched junction bases: 2. The CDR3 DNA is TGTGCCAGCAGTTTATCCCGACAGGGGGCTGGCTACACCTTC. Residues: CASSLSRQGAGYTF.

This clone has just one count. This chain joins TRBV28 and TRBJ2-5; TRBD1 agrees at 8 bases. Germline V gene sequence: CDR1 MDHEN, CDR2 SYDVKM. This CDR3 has 15 amino acids. Trimming removed 5 bases from V and 4 bases from J; junction bases left unmatched: 9. The CDR3 coding sequence is TGTGCCAGCAGTCGAGGACAGGGCCCCCTAGAGACCCAGTACTTC. Translating gives CASSRGQGPLETQYF.

V and J are TRBV18 and TRBJ1-2; D gene ambiguous. Trimming pared 3 bases from V and 4 bases from J, leaving 18 bases between. This CDR3 region has 16 residues. Germline V gene data show CDR1 as KGHSH and CDR2 as LQKENI. The CDR3 protein is CASSPPQSEVPYGYTF. The CDR3 region has the DNA TGTGCCAGCTCACCCCCTCAATCGGAGGTACCCTATGGCTACACCTTC.

The J gene is TRBJ2-3, the V gene TRBV7-6; the D is unclear. Germline CDR1 SGHVS, CDR2 FNYEAQ. The V end was cut by 2 bases, the J end by 0 bases, with 6 bases between. The CDR3 covers 14 residues. The CDR3 sequence: CASSLPYSTDTQYF. The CDR3, as DNA: TGTGCCAGCAGCTTACCGTATAGCACAGATACGCAGTATTTT.

The rearrangement uses TRBV4-2 and TRBJ2-1; D possibly corresponds to TRBD2 (7 bases). This CDR3 is 17 amino acids long. Germline V gene lookup returns CDR1 LGHNA and CDR2 YNFKEQ. Trimming removed 4 bases at V and 6 bases at J, with 22 bases between. CDR3 bases: TGTGCCAGCAGCCGGAACGGAGTAGGGGGGGGTGGCAATGAGCAGTTCTTC. Its protein product is CASSRNGVGGGGNEQFF.

CDR3 nucleotide sequence: TGTGCTAGTGGTTTGGTAATGACAGGTTGGGATAATTCACCCCTCCACTTT. This gives the protein CASGLVMTGWDNSPLHF. J is TRBJ1-6 and V is TRBV12-5; maybe TRBD1 (6 bases). CDR3 length: 17 residues. Per germline, CDR1 LGHNT and CDR2 FRNRAP. V shed 0 bases and J shed 5 bases, with 14 bases lying between them.

The genes are TRBV7-8 and TRBJ2-3; tentatively, D is TRBD1 (6 bases). Germline-derived CDR1 and CDR2 are SGHVS and FQNEAQ. CDR3 size: 15 residues. The V gene lost 6 bases and the J gene lost 2 bases, with 15 bases spanning the gap. Written as DNA, the CDR3 is TGTGCCAGCAGGTTTACAGGGTTGTACACAGATACGCAGTATTTT. Translated: CASRFTGLYTDTQYF.